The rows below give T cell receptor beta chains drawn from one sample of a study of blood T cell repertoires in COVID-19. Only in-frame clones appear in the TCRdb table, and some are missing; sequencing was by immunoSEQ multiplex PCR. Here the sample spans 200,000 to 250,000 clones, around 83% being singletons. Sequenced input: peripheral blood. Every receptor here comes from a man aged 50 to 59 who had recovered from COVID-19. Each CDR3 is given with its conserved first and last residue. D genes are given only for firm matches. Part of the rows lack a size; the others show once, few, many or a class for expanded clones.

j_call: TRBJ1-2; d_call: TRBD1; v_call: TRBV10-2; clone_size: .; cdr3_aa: CASSLTGTGAYGYTF; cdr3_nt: TGCGCCAGCTCGTTAACCGGGACAGGGGCTTATGGCTACACCTTC
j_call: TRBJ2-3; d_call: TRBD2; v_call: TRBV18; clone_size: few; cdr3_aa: CASSPTRTSGSKVTQYF; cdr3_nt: TGTGCCAGCTCACCAACAAGGACTAGCGGGAGTAAGGTTACGCAGTATTTT
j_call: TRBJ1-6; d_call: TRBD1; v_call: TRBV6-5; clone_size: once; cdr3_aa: CASIIRDRDNSPLHF; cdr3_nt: TGTGCCAGCATCATACGGGACAGAGATAATTCACCCCTCCACTTT
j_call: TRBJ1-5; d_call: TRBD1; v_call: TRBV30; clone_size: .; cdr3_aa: CAWSLTQGAAQHF; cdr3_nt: TGTGCCTGGAGTCTCACACAGGGGGCTGCCCAGCATTTT
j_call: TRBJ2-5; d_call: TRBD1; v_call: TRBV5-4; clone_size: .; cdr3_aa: CASSLALAGGQETQYF; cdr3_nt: TGTGCCAGCAGCTTGGCCTTAGCAGGGGGCCAGGAGACCCAGTACTTC
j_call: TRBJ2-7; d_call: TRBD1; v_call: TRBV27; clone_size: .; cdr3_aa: CASSSSGQGRYEQYF; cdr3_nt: TGTGCCAGCAGTTCGTCGGGACAGGGACGCTACGAGCAGTACTTC
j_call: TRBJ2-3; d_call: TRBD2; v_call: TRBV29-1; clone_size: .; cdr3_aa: CSGGLAGAIRDTQYF; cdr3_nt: TGCAGCGGGGGACTAGCGGGAGCAATACGCGATACGCAGTATTTT
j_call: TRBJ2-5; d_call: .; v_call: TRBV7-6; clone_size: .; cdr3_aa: CASSLSGSGETQYF; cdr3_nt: TGTGCCAGCAGCTTATCCGGGAGTGGGGAGACCCAGTACTTC
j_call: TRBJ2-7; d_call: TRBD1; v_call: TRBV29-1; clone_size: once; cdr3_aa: CSVELLLGQGGYEQYF; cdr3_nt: TGCAGCGTTGAGCTTTTGCTGGGACAGGGAGGCTACGAGCAGTACTTC
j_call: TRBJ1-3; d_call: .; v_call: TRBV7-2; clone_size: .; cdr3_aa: CASSLGTQSGNTIYF; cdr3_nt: TGTGCCAGCAGCTTGGGGACACAATCAGGAAACACCATATATTTT
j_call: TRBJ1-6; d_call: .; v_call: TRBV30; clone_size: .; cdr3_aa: CAWSFGRGGHSPLHF; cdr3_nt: TGTGCCTGGAGTTTTGGGAGAGGGGGACATTCACCCCTCCACTTT
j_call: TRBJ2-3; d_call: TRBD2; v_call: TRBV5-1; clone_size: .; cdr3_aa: CASMAGGGTDTQYF; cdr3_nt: TGCGCCAGCATGGCGGGAGGCGGCACAGATACGCAGTATTTT
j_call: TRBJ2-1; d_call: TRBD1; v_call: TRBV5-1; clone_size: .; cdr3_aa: CASSLAGQGNNEQFF; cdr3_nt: TGCGCCAGCAGCTTGGCCGGACAGGGTAACAATGAGCAGTTCTTC
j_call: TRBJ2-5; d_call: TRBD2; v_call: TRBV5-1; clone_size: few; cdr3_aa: CASSPGLAGGQETQYF; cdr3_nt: TGCGCCAGCAGCCCGGGACTAGCGGGAGGGCAAGAGACCCAGTACTTC
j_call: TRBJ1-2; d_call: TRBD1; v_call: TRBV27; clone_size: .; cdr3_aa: CASSIQGALSNYGYTF; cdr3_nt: TGTGCCAGCAGTATTCAGGGGGCGCTTTCTAACTATGGCTACACCTTC
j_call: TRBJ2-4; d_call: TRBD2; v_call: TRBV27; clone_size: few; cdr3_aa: CASSPRGGVKNIQYF; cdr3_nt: TGTGCCAGCAGTCCCCGGGGGGGGGTCAAAAACATTCAGTACTTC